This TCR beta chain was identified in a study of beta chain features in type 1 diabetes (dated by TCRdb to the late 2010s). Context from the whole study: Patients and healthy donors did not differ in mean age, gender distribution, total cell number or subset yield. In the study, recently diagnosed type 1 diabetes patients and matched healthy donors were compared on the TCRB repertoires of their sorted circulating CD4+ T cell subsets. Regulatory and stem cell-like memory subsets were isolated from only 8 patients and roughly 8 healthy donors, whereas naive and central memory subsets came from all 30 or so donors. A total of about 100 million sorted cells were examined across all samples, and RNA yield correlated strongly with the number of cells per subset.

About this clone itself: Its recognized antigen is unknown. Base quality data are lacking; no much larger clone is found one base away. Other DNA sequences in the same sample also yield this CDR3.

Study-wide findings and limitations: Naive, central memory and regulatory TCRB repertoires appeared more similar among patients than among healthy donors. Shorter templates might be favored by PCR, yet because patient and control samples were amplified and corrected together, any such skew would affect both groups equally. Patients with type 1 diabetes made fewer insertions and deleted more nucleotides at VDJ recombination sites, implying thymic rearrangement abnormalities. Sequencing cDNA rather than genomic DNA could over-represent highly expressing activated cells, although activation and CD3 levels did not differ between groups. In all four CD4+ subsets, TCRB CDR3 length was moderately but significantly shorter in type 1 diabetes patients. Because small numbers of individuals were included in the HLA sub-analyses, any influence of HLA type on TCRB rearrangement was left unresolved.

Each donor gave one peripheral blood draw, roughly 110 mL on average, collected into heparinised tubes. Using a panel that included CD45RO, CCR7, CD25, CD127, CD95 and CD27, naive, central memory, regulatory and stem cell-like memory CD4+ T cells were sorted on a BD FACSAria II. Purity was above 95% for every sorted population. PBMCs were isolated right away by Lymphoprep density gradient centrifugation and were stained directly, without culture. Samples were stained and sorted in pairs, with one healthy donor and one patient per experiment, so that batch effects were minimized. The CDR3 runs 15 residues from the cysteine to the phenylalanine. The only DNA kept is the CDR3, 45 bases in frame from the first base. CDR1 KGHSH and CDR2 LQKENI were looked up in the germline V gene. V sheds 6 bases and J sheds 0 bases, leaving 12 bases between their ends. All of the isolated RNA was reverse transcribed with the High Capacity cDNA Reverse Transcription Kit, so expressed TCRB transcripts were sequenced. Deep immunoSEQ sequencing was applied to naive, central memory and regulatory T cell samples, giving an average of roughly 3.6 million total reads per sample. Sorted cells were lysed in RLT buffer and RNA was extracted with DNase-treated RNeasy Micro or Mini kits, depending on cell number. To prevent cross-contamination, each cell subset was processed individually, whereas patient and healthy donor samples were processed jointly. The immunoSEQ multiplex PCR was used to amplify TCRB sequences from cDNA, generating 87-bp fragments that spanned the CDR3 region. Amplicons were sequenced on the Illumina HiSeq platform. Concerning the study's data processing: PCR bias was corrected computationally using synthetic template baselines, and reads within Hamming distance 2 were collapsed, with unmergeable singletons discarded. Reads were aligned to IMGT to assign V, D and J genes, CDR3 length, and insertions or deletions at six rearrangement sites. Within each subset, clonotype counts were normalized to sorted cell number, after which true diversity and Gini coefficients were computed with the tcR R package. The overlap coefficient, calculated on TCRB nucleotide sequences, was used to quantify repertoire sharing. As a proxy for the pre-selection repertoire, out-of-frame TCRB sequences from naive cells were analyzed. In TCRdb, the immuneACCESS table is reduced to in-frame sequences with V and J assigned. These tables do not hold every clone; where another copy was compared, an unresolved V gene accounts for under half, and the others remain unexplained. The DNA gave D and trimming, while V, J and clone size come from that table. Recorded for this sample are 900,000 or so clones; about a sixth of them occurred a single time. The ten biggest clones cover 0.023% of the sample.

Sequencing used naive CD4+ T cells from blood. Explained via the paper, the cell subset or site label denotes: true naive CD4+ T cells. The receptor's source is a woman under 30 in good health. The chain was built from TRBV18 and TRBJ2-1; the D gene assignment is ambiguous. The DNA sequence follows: TGTGCCAGCTCTCCTGCTTTGAGCTCCTACAATGAGCAGTTCTTC. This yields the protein CASSPALSSYNEQFF.